Below, 26 T cell receptor beta chains from the same sample are listed, as sequenced in a study of CD8 T cells in ankylosing spondylitis (dated by TCRdb to 2016 to 2017). Library construction relied on 5' RACE. TCRdb names Illumina HiSeq 2500 as the instrument used. TCRdb took the public reads, trimmed them with fastp at Q25, ran MiXCR for clone calling and kept in-frame beta chains. Entries that share a CDR3 protein sequence are merged under the most common genes and DNA. This sample is represented by 200,000 to 250,000 distinct CDR3 sequences; over 9.5% of them were singletons. 21% of the sample lies in the top ten. The source material was blood, either unsorted or a sorted T cell fraction (not recorded which). These receptors came from a male donor with ankylosing spondylitis or in good health (not recorded which).

A few counts support this clonotype. The chain is built from TRBV6-1 and TRBJ2-1; 9 bases align to TRBD1. With 0 bases clipped from V and 7 bases from J, the junction kept 4 bases outside the gene matches. This CDR3 region has 15 residues. Looked up from germline, CDR1 is MNHNS and CDR2 is SASEGT. The CDR3 loop is CASSEAYGTGNEQFF. The DNA for the CDR3 is TGTGCCAGCAGTGAAGCTTACGGGACAGGGAATGAGCAGTTCTTC.

In its sample, this clonotype was seen many times. V usage is TRBV20-1 and J usage is TRBJ1-2; D is ambiguous. The length of the CDR3 is 13 residues. Per the germline V gene, CDR1 is DFQATT and CDR2 is SNEGSKA (reference sequence). V was shortened by 1 base and J by 1 base, with 7 bases between the two germline ends. The CDR3 reads CSARVEGNYGYTF. The CDR3 nucleotides read TGCAGTGCTAGAGTGGAGGGTAACTATGGCTACACCTTC.

Concerning this clonotype itself: This clone may be a read error of a much larger clone one base away. CDR3 loop: CASSPGGLNTGELFF. For the CDR3, the DNA is TGTGCCAGCAGCCCCGGGGGGCTGAACACCGGGGAGCTGTTTTTT. V usage is TRBV3-1 and J usage is TRBJ2-2, with a tentative D call TRBD2 (7 bases). The V end was cut by 4 bases, the J end by 1 base, with 10 bases between. The CDR3 runs to 15 residues. Germline values: CDR1 LGHDT, CDR2 YNNKEL (reference sequence).

This clonotype was seen repeatedly, ten times or more. CDR3 sequence reads: CASSWGDTQYF. CDR3 bases: TGTGCCAGCAGTTGGGGGGATACGCAGTATTTT. The chain employs TRBV12-3 or TRBV12-4 and TRBJ2-3, with D perhaps assigned TRBD1 or TRBD2 (5 bases each). The V gene lost 4 bases and the J gene lost 6 bases, with 5 bases spanning the gap. The CDR3 is 11 amino acids.

In DNA form, the CDR3 reads TGCGCCAGCAGCTTGGAGGGACGGTTGGCAGATACGCAGTATTTT. Its translation is CASSLEGRLADTQYF. The rearrangement joins TRBV5-1 to TRBJ2-3; the D gene could be TRBD1 or TRBD2 (5 bases each). From germline, CDR1 is SGHRS and CDR2 YFSETQ. The CDR3 spans 15 residues. Trimming took off 0 bases at V and 4 bases at J, with 12 bases between the two ends.

The genes are TRBV11-2 and TRBJ2-1; tentatively, D is TRBD1 (8 bases). Per germline, CDR1 SGHAT and CDR2 FQNNGV. Trimming shortened V by 3 bases and J by 6 bases, and 27 bases separated the two germline ends. The CDR3 extends over 19 amino acids. In DNA, the CDR3 is TGTGCCAGCAGCTTCCAGGACAGGGAGTGGGAGGGACTACTCAATGAGCAGTTCTTC. Its translation: CASSFQDREWEGLLNEQFF. Filled out from reference TRBV11-2 and TRBJ2-1, the complete variable domain reads EAGVAQSPRYKIIEKRQSVAFWCNPISGHATLYWYQQILGQGPKLLIQFQNNGVVDDSQLPKDRFSAERLKGVDSTLKIQPAKLEDSAVYLCASSFQDREWEGLLNEQFFGPGTRLTVL.

This clonotype was counted at least ten times. V usage is TRBV5-1 and J usage is TRBJ1-6; a weak D match, TRBD1 (6 bases). Germline assignment: CDR1 SGHRS and CDR2 YFSETQ. This CDR3 spans 14 amino acids. Between the trimmed V and J ends, which lost 4 bases and 7 bases, there was a span of 12 bases. This chain's CDR3 is CASSPDRLNSPLHF. For the CDR3, the DNA is TGCGCCAGCAGCCCCGACAGGCTAAATTCACCCCTCCACTTT.

Ten or more counts support this clonotype. The chain joins TRBV9 to TRBJ1-1, with no clear D. Trimming left V 0 bases short and J 0 bases short, with 9 bases between. Germline V lookup: CDR1 SGDLS, CDR2 YYNGEE. This CDR3 region has 15 residues. The CDR3 protein is CASSVGLDMNTEAFF. CDR3 sequence (DNA): TGTGCCAGCAGCGTAGGTCTAGACATGAACACTGAAGCTTTCTTT.

This clonotype was observed at least ten times. The rearrangement uses TRBV12-3 or TRBV12-4 and TRBJ2-4, with D possibly TRBD1 on 6 matching bases. The CDR3 spans 15 residues. Trimming shortened V by 1 base and J by 6 bases, and 13 bases separated the two germline ends. CDR3 coding DNA: TGTGCCAGCAGTTTAGGGCAGGGGCCCATAAACATTCAGTACTTC. It is translated as CASSLGQGPINIQYF.

A few counts support this clonotype. V is TRBV6-2 or TRBV6-3 and J is TRBJ2-3; TRBD2 agrees at 12 bases. Germline V gene data show CDR1 as MNHEY and CDR2 as SVGEGT. Unmatched junction bases numbered 6, after V lost 3 bases and J lost 5 bases. This CDR3 is 16 amino acids long. The CDR3 DNA sequence: TGTGCCAGCAGTTATACGACTAGCGGGGGAGGAGATACGCAGTATTTT. Protein: CASSYTTSGGGDTQYF.

This clonotype was counted ten times or more. The chain carries TRBV27 and TRBJ2-1, with 8 bases aligning to TRBD2. The CDR3 runs to 14 residues. Germline lookup yields CDR1 MNHEY and CDR2 SMNVEV (reference sequence). Trimming at V came to 4 bases and at J to 4 bases, leaving 3 bases not matched to a gene. CDR3 nucleotide sequence: TGTGCCAGCAGTTCGCTAGCGGGTTACAATGAGCAGTTCTTC. It encodes CASSSLAGYNEQFF.

On this clonotype: A much more abundant neighbour one base away suggests this may be a read error. The chain employs TRBV3-1 and TRBJ2-7, with 13 bases identical to TRBD2. This CDR3 has 16 residues. Germline V gene data show CDR1 as LGHDT and CDR2 as YNNKEL (reference sequence). This chain's CDR3 is CASSQGTSGGSYELYF. As DNA, the CDR3 is TGTGCCAGCAGCCAAGGGACTAGCGGGGGTTCCTACGAGCTGTACTTC.

This clonotype was picked up many times. The chain employs TRBV7-2 and TRBJ1-4, with D unclear. The ends were cut back, 1 base at V and 4 bases at J, with 7 bases in the middle. Germline V lookup: CDR1 SGHTA, CDR2 FQGNSA. CDR3 length: 14 residues. This chain's CDR3 is CASSLGVNNEKLFF. In DNA, the CDR3 is TGTGCCAGCAGCTTAGGGGTTAATAATGAAAAACTGTTTTTT.

Many counts were recorded for this clonotype. J is TRBJ2-1 and V is TRBV7-9; 9 nucleotides line up with TRBD1. In germline, CDR1 is SEHNR, CDR2 FQNEAQ (reference sequence). The CDR3 totals 15 residues. The ends lost 2 bases at V and 5 bases at J; junction bases unmatched: 4. This CDR3 reads CASSLRQGVNNEQFF. CDR3 nucleotide sequence: TGTGCCAGCAGCTTACGACAGGGGGTCAACAATGAGCAGTTCTTC.

This clonotype was observed a handful of times. At one end, the junction sequence differs from germline, possibly due to a read error. CDR3 DNA: TGTGCTAGCAGCTTCCTAGCGGGGGCTGCAGAGACCCAGTACTTC. Translating gives CASSFLAGAAETQYF. The chain uses TRBV7-7 and TRBJ2-5, with 10 bases matching TRBD2. The CDR3 runs 15 residues. Germline CDR1 and CDR2: SSHAT and FNYEAQ (reference sequence).

The table lists this clonotype with many counts. This chain links TRBV5-6 with TRBJ1-3; no firm D call. The CDR3 contains 14 residues. Trimming shortened V by 1 base and J by 3 bases, and 8 bases separated the two germline ends. CDR1 is SGHDT, CDR2 YYEEEE, per germline. The chain's CDR3 is CASSLTGVGNTIYF. CDR3 nucleotide sequence: TGTGCCAGCAGCTTGACCGGGGTTGGAAACACCATATATTTT. Together with reference TRBV5-6 and TRBJ1-3, the CDR3 gives the full variable domain: DAGVTQSPTHLIKTRGQQVTLRCSPKSGHDTVSWYQQALGQGPQFIFQYYEEEERQRGNFPDRFSGHQFPNYSSELNVNALLLGDSALYLCASSLTGVGNTIYFGEGSWLTVV.

In this sample, this clonotype turned up many times. The rearrangement uses TRBV7-2 and TRBJ1-2; D call uncertain. The CDR3 is 15 amino acids. Trimming stripped 1 base from V and 7 bases from J, with 16 bases between. In germline, CDR1 is SGHTA, CDR2 FQGNSA. Written as DNA, the CDR3 is TGTGCCAGCAGCTTAGAAGGTTTAGGGATCGGTGGCTACACCTTC. Encoded protein: CASSLEGLGIGGYTF.

The V call is TRBV27, the J call TRBJ2-4, with a weak D call TRBD2 (6 bases). Trimming removed 7 bases from V and 0 bases from J, with 19 bases in between. CDR1 and CDR2 from the germline V gene are MNHEY and SMNVEV (reference sequence). The CDR3 has 17 residues. CDR3: CASTARGGEIAKNIQYF. The CDR3 DNA sequence: TGTGCCAGCACCGCGAGGGGAGGAGAGATAGCCAAAAACATTCAGTACTTC.

The V gene is TRBV5-6, the J gene TRBJ1-2; 10 bases are a match to TRBD1. The CDR3 consists of 17 residues. The germline V gene has CDR1 SGHDT and CDR2 YYEEEE. After removal of 2 bases from V and 1 base from J, the junction contained 8 bases not matched to a gene. DNA for the CDR3: TGTGCCAGCAGCTTAGGGGGACAGGGGCCGGATAACTATGGCTACACCTTC. Protein product: CASSLGGQGPDNYGYTF. Variable domain in full (rest from reference TRBV5-6 and TRBJ1-2): DAGVTQSPTHLIKTRGQQVTLRCSPKSGHDTVSWYQQALGQGPQFIFQYYEEEERQRGNFPDRFSGHQFPNYSSELNVNALLLGDSALYLCASSLGGQGPDNYGYTFGSGTRLTVV.

This chain uses TRBV9 with TRBJ2-2, with D uncertain. The germline CDR1 and CDR2 sequences are SGDLS and YYNGEE. Deletions cut 1 base from V and 5 bases from J, with 12 bases between. This CDR3 region has 15 residues. In nucleotides, the CDR3 is TGTGCCAGCAGCGTAAAAGGCAGCGAGACCGGGGAGCTGTTTTTT. Its protein product is CASSVKGSETGELFF. The variable domain in full, completed from reference TRBV9 and TRBJ2-2, reads DSGVTQTPKHLITATGQRVTLRCSPRSGDLSVYWYQQSLDQGLQFLIQYYNGEERAKGNILERFSAQQFPDLHSELNLSSLELGDSALYFCASSVKGSETGELFFGEGSRLTVL.

This clonotype was found many times. The chain links TRBV7-9 to TRBJ2-5, with D possibly matching TRBD2 (6 bases). This CDR3 has 15 amino acids. Germline-derived CDR1 and CDR2 are SEHNR and FQNEAQ (reference sequence). The V and J ends lost 5 bases and 2 bases respectively, with 15 bases between them. This chain's CDR3 is CASSPLALEQETQYF. CDR3 DNA: TGTGCCAGCAGCCCTCTAGCGTTGGAACAAGAGACCCAGTACTTC.

In this sample, this clonotype turned up many times. The rearrangement joins TRBV24-1 to TRBJ1-1; no firm D call. Germline loops: CDR1 KGHDR, CDR2 SFDVKD. CDR3 length equals 13 residues. V dropped 7 bases and J dropped 3 bases, with 11 bases sitting between them. In nucleotides, the CDR3 is TGTGCCACCAGGGGAGGGTTACACACTGAAGCTTTCTTT. It codes for CATRGGLHTEAFF.

This clonotype was found a few times. CDR3 nucleotide sequence: TGTGCCAGCAGCATGACAGGGATGGCCTATGGCTACACCTTC. This encodes CASSMTGMAYGYTF. The chain uses TRBV27 and TRBJ1-2; 7 nucleotides match TRBD1. Germline lookup yields CDR1 MNHEY and CDR2 SMNVEV (reference sequence). The CDR3 spans 14 residues. With 6 bases clipped from V and 4 bases from J, the junction kept 8 bases outside the gene matches.

This clonotype was detected only a few times. V and J are TRBV5-1 and TRBJ1-2; TRBD1 agrees at 8 bases. Germline V lookup: CDR1 SGHRS, CDR2 YFSETQ. The ends lost 6 bases at V and 1 base at J; junction bases unmatched: 5. The CDR3 contains 14 residues. The CDR3: CASTLTGDNYGYTF. CDR3 DNA sequence: TGCGCCAGCACGCTGACAGGGGATAACTATGGCTACACCTTC.

V gene TRBV10-3 combines with J gene TRBJ2-5; D is tentatively TRBD1 or TRBD2 (5 bases each). Trimming pared 6 bases from V and 5 bases from J, leaving 13 bases between. CDR3 length: 13 amino acids. Germline V gene data show CDR1 as ENHRY and CDR2 as SYGVKD. CDR3 in amino acids: CAIRGDRGETQYF. In nucleotides, the CDR3 is TGTGCCATCAGGGGGGACCGCGGGGAGACCCAGTACTTC.

This clonotype showed up many times. One junction end does not reproduce the germline sequence, and a read error may be involved. This chain connects TRBV2 to TRBJ2-2; unclear D gene. The length of the CDR3 is 13 residues. CDR1 and CDR2 from the germline V gene are SNHLY and FYNNEI. The CDR3: CASSPLNPGELFF. DNA for the CDR3: TGTGCCAGCAGTCCCTTGAACCCCGGGGAGCTGTTTTTT.